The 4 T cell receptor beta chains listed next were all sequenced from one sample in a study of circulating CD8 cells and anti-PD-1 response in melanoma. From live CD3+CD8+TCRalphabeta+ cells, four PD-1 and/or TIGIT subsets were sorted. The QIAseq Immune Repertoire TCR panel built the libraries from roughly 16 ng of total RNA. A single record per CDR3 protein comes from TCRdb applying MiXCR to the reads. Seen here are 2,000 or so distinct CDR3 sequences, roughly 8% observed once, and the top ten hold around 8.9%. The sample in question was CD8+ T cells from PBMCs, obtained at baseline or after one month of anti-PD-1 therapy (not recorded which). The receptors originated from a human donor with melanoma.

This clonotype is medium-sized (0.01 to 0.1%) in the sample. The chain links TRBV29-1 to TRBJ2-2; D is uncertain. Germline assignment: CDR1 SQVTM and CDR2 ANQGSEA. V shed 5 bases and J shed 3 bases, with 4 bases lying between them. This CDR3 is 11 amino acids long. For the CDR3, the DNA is TGCAGCGTTTTGTACACCGGGGAGCTGTTTTTT. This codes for CSVLYTGELFF.

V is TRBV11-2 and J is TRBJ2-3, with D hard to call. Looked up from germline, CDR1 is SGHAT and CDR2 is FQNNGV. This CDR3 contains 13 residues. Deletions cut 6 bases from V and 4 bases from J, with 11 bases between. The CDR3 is CASRGLGADTQYF. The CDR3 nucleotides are TGTGCCAGCAGAGGGCTGGGTGCAGATACGCAGTATTTT.

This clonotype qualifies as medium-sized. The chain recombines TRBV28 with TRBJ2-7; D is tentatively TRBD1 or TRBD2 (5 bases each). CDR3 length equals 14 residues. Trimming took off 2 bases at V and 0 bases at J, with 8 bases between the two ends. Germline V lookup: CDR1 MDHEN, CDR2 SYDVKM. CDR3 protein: CASSLEGISYEQYF. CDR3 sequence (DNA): TGTGCCAGCAGTTTAGAGGGGATCTCCTACGAGCAGTACTTC.

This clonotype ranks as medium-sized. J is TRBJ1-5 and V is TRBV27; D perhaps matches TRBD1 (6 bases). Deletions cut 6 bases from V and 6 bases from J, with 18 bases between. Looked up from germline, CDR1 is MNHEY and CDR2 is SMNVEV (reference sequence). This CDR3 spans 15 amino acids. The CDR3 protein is CASRPTPGVVQPQHF. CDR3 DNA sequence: TGTGCCAGCAGACCGACGCCAGGGGTTGTTCAGCCCCAGCATTTT.